This T cell receptor (beta chain) emerged from a study of T cell repertoires in cytomegalovirus infection. In the study overall: It was the public TCR beta signatures that indicated both CMV infection and matching HLA type.

Comments on this clonotype: Its antigen is undetermined.

TCRdb independently ran MiXCR on the reads; one entry per CDR3 protein. The sample shows about 570,000 distinct CDR3 sequences, 40% of them seen only once. This receptor was identified in a human donor in good health (CMV status not recorded). Some clones in this sample may be carry-over from other donors' samples. Sequences were derived from cultured PBMCs, sampled from culture after CMV antigen stimulation.

The CDR3 nucleotides are TGTGCCACCAGCAGGGATGCGACGAAGGGTTCGGATACGCAGTATTTT. Protein sequence: CATSRDATKGSDTQYF. The chain links TRBV15 to TRBJ2-3, with D unresolved. Germline assignment: CDR1 LNHNV and CDR2 YYDKDF (reference sequence). The CDR3 runs to 16 residues. Trimming took 3 bases from V and 6 from J, leaving 19 bases between them.